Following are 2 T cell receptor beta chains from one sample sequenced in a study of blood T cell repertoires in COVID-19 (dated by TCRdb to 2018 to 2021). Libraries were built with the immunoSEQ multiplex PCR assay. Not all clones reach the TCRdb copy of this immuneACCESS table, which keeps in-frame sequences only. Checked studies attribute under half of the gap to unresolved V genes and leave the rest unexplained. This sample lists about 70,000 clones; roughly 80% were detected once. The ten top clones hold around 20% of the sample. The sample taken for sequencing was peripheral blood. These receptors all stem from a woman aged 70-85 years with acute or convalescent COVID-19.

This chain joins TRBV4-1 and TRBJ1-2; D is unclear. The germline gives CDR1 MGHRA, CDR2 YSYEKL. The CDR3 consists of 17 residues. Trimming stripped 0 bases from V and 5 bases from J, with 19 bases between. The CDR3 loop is CASSQDEGGSNRYGYTF. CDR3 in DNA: TGCGCCAGCAGCCAAGACGAGGGAGGAAGTAATAGGTATGGCTACACCTTC.

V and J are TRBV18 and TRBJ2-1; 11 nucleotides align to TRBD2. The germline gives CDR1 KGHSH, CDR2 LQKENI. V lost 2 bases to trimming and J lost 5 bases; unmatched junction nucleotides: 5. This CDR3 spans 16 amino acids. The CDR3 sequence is CASSPYGTSGNNEQFF. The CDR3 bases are TGTGCCAGCTCACCATATGGGACTAGCGGCAACAATGAGCAGTTCTTC.